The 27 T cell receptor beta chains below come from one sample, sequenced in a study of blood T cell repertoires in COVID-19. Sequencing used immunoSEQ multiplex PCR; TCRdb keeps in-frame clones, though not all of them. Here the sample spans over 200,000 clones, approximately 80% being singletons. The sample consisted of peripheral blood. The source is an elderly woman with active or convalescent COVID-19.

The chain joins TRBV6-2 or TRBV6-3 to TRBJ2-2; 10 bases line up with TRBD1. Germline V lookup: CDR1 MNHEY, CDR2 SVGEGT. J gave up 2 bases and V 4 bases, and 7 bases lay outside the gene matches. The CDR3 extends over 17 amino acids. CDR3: CASSSFDRGLNTGELFF. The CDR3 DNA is TGTGCCAGCAGTTCATTCGACAGGGGGCTTAACACCGGGGAGCTGTTTTTT.

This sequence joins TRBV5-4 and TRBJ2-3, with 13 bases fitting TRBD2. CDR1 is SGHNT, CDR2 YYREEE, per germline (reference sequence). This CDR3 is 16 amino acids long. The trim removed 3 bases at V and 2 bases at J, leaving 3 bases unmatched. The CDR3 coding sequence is TGTGCCAGCAGCTCTGGGACTAGCGGGGACACAGATACGCAGTATTTT. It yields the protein CASSSGTSGDTDTQYF.

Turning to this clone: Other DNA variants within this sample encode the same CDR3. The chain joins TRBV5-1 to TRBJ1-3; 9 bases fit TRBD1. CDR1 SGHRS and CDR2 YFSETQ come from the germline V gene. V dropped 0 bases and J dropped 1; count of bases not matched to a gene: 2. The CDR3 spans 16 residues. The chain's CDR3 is CASSLAGQGSGNTIYF. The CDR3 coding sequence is TGCGCCAGCAGCTTGGCCGGACAGGGGTCTGGAAACACCATATATTTT.

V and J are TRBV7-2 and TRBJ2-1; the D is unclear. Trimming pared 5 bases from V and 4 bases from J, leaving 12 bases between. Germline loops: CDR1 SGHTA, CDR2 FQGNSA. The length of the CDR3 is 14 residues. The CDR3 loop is CASSRVPSYNEQFF. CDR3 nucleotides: TGTGCCAGCAGCCGGGTTCCTTCGTACAATGAGCAGTTCTTC.

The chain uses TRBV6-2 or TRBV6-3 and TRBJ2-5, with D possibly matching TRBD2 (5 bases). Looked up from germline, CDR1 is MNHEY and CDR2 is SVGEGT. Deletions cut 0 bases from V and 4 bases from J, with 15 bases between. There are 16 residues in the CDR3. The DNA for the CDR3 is TGTGCCAGCAGTTACTCGCTGACACGGGGAAGAGAGACCCAGTACTTC. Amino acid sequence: CASSYSLTRGRETQYF.

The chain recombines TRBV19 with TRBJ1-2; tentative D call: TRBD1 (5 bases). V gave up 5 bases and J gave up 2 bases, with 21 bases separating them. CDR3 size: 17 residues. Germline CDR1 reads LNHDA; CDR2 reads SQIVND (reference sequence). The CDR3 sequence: CASSHRPGRGPNYGYTF. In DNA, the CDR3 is TGTGCCAGTAGTCACCGCCCTGGAAGGGGCCCCAACTATGGCTACACCTTC.

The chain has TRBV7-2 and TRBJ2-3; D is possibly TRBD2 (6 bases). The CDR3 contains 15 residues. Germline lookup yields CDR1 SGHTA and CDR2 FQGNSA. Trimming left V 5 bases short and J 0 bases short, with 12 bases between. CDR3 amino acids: CASSLQGGSTDTQYF. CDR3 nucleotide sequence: TGTGCCAGCAGCCTCCAGGGAGGTAGCACAGATACGCAGTATTTT.

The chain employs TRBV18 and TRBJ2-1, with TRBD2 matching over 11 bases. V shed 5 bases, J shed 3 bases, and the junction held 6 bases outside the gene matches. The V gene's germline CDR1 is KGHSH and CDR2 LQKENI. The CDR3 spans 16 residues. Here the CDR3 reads CASSVTSGSNYNEQFF. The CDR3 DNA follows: TGTGCCAGCTCAGTTACTAGCGGGAGTAACTACAATGAGCAGTTCTTC.

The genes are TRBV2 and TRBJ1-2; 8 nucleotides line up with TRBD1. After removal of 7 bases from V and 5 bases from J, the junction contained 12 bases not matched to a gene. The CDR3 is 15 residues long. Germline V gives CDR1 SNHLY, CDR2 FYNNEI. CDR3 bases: TGTGCCAGCATTTACCAAGGACAGGGCAATTATGGCTACACCTTC. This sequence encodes CASIYQGQGNYGYTF.

CDR3 DNA: TGTGCCAGCAGCAGCTCGAAAACAGGGTCTATCCGGAACACCATATATTTT. It is translated as CASSSSKTGSIRNTIYF. The rearrangement links TRBV11-3 to TRBJ1-3, with D perhaps matching TRBD1 (6 bases). Trimming stripped 5 bases from V and 7 bases from J, with 24 bases between. Germline V gives CDR1 SGHNT, CDR2 YENEEA. This CDR3 region has 17 residues.

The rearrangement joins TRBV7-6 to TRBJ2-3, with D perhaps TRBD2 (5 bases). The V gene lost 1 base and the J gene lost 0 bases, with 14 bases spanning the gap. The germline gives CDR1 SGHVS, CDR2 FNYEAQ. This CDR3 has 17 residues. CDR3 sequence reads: CASSLEQRRTSTDTQYF. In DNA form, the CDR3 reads TGTGCCAGCAGCTTAGAGCAGCGGCGGACTAGCACAGATACGCAGTATTTT.

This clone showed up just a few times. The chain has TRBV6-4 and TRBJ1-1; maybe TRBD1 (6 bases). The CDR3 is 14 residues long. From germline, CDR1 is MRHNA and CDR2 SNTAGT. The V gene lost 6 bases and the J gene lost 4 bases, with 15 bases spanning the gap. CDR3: CASSPNRVGTEAFF. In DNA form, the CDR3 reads TGTGCCAGCAGCCCGAACAGGGTGGGCACTGAAGCTTTCTTT.

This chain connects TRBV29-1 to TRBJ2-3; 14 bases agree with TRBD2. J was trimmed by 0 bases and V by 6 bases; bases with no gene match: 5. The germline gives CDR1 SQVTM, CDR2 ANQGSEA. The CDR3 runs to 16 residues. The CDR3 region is CSVKGTSGSSTDTQYF. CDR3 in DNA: TGCAGCGTGAAAGGGACTAGCGGGAGTAGCACAGATACGCAGTATTTT.

The CDR3 DNA sequence: TGCGCCAGCAGCTTTGAGTTAGACAATGAGCAGTTCTTC. Residues: CASSFELDNEQFF. V is TRBV5-1 and J is TRBJ2-1; D is unresolved. The CDR3 totals 13 residues. Trimming took off 2 bases at V and 5 bases at J, with 8 bases between the two ends. Germline V lookup: CDR1 SGHRS, CDR2 YFSETQ.

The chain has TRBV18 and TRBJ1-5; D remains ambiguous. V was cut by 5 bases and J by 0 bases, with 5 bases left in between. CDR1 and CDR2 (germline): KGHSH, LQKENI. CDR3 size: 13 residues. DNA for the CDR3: TGTGCCAGCTCAGTGTATAGCAATCAGCCCCAGCATTTT. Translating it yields CASSVYSNQPQHF.

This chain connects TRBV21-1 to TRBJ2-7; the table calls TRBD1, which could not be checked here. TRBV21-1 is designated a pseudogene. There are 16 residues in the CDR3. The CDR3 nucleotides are TGTGCCAGCAACCCCCTCACCGGGACAGGGGTGTACGAGCAGTACTTC. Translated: CASNPLTGTGVYEQYF.

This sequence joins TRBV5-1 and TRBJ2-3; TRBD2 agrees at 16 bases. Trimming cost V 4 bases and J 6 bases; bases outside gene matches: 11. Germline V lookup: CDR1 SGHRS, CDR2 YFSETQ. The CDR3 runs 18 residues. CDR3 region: CASSEGLAGGVKADTQYF. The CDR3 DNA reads TGCGCCAGCAGCGAGGGACTAGCGGGAGGGGTGAAGGCTGATACGCAGTATTTT. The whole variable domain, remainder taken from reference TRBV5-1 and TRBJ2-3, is KAGVTQTPRYLIKTRGQQVTLSCSPISGHRSVSWYQQTPGQGLQFLFEYFSETQRNKGNFPGRFSGRQFSNSRSEMNVSTLELGDSALYLCASSEGLAGGVKADTQYFGPGTRLTVL.

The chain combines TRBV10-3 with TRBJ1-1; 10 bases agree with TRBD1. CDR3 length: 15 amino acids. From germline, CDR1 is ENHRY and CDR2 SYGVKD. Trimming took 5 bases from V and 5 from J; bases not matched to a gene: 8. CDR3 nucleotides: TGTGCCATCAGTTACAGACAGGGGGCCCGGACTGAAGCTTTCTTT. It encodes CAISYRQGARTEAFF.

The CDR3 nucleotides are TGTGCCAGCAGCTCTAGGAGAATAAGCACAGATACGCAGTATTTT. Translated, it gives CASSSRRISTDTQYF. The chain links TRBV28 to TRBJ2-3, with unresolved D. Germline V gives CDR1 MDHEN, CDR2 SYDVKM. The length of the CDR3 is 15 residues. Trimming pared 6 bases from V and 0 bases from J, leaving 13 bases between.

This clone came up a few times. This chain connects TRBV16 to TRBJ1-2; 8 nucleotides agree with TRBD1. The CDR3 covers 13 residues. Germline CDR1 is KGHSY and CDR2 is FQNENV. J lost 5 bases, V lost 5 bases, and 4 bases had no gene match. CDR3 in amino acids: CASSSDRAYGYTF. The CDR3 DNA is TGTGCCAGCAGCTCGGACAGGGCGTATGGCTACACCTTC. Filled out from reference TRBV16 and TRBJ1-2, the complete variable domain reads GEEVAQTPKHLVRGEGQKAKLYCAPIKGHSYVFWYQQVLKNEFKFLISFQNENVFDETGMPKERFSAKCLPNSPCSLEIQATKLEDSAVYFCASSSDRAYGYTFGSGTRLTVV.

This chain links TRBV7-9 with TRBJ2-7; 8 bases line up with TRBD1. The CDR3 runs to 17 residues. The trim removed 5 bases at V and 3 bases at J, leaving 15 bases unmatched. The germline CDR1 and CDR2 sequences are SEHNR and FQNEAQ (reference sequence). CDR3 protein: CASSAGTGRLQIYEQYF. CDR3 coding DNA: TGTGCCAGCAGCGCCGGGACAGGACGATTACAGATCTACGAGCAGTACTTC. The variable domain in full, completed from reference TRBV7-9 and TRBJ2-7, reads DTGVSQNPRHKITKRGQNVTFRCDPISEHNRLYWYRQTLGQGPEFLTYFQNEAQLEKSRLLSDRFSAERPKGSFSTLEIQRTEQGDSAMYLCASSAGTGRLQIYEQYFGPGTRLTVT.

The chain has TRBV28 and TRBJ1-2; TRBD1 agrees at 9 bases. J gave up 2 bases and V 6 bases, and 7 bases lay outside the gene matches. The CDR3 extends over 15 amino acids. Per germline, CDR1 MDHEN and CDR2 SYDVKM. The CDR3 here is CASSGQGPSNYGYTF. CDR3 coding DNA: TGTGCCAGCAGCGGACAGGGGCCATCCAACTATGGCTACACCTTC.

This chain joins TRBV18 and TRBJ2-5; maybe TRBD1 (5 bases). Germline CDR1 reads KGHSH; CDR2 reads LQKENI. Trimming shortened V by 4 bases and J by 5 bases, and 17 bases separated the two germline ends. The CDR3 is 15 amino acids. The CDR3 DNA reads TGTGCCAGCTCACATTCCTCAGGGTTCAGGGAGACCCAGTACTTC. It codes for CASSHSSGFRETQYF.

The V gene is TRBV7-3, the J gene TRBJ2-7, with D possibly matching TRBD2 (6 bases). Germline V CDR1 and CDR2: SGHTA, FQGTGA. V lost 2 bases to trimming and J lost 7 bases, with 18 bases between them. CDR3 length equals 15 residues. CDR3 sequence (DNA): TGTGCCAGCAGCTTATTAGCTAGCCCTGGAGGGGAGCAGTACTTC. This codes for CASSLLASPGGEQYF.

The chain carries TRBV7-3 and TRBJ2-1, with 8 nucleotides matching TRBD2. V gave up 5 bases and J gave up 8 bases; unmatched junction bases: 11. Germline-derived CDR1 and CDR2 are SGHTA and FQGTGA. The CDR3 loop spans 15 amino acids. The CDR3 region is CASSPLSGKVDEQFF. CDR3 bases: TGTGCCAGCAGCCCCCTTAGCGGGAAGGTAGATGAGCAGTTCTTC.

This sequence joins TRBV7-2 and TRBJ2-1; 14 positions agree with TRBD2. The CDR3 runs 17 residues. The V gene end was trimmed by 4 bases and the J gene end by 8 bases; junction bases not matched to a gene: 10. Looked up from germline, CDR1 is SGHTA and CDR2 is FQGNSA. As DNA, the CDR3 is TGTGCCAGCAGCTCTTCTTCCCGACTAGCGGGAGGGGATGAGCAGTTCTTC. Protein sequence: CASSSSSRLAGGDEQFF. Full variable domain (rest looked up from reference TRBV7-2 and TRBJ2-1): GAGVSQSPSNKVTEKGKDVELRCDPISGHTALYWYRQSLGQGLEFLIYFQGNSAPDKSGLPSDRFSAERTGGSVSTLTIQRTQQEDSAVYLCASSSSSRLAGGDEQFFGPGTRLTVL.

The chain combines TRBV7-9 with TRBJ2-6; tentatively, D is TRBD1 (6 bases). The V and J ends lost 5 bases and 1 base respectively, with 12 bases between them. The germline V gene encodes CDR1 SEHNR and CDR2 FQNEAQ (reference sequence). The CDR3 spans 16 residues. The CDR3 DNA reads TGTGCCAGCAGCGTAGGCCAGGGGTCTGGGGCCAACGTCCTGACTTTC. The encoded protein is CASSVGQGSGANVLTF.